Below, 10 T cell receptor beta chains from the same sample are listed, as sequenced in a study of cytomegalovirus exposure and HLA in healthy donors. PCR primers comprised 60 Vbeta and 13 Jbeta primers. Generated by immunoSEQ multiplex PCR, the TCRdb table keeps only in-frame clones and is missing some. The sample lists approximately 180,000 clones, about 76% occurring once. Material for sequencing was PBMCs. These receptors were taken from a woman aged 45-65 years in good health and CMV-seronegative.

The chain combines TRBV11-2 with TRBJ2-2, with 9 bases identical to TRBD2. The germline V gene encodes CDR1 SGHAT and CDR2 FQNNGV. This CDR3 spans 17 amino acids. V lost 2 bases to trimming and J lost 5 bases; unmatched junction nucleotides: 9. CDR3 protein: CASSLQPGLAGTGELFF. CDR3 nucleotide sequence: TGTGCCAGCAGCTTACAGCCGGGACTAGCAGGGACCGGGGAGCTGTTTTTT. The full variable domain, with the rest looked up from reference TRBV11-2 and TRBJ2-2, is EAGVAQSPRYKIIEKRQSVAFWCNPISGHATLYWYQQILGQGPKLLIQFQNNGVVDDSQLPKDRFSAERLKGVDSTLKIQPAKLEDSAVYLCASSLQPGLAGTGELFFGEGSRLTVL.

The chain joins TRBV19 to TRBJ2-5; D perhaps matches TRBD1 (7 bases). From germline, CDR1 is LNHDA and CDR2 SQIVND (reference sequence). This CDR3 has 16 residues. V lost 9 bases and J 6 bases, leaving 26 bases between the germline ends. The CDR3 sequence is CASAPGGQTLAKTQYF. DNA for the CDR3: TGTGCCAGCGCTCCAGGGGGGCAGACGCTTGCGAAGACCCAGTACTTC. The full variable domain, in which reference TRBV19 and TRBJ2-5 provide the parts outside the CDR3, is DGGITQSPKYLFRKEGQNVTLSCEQNLNHDAMYWYRQDPGQGLRLIYYSQIVNDFQKGDIAEGYSVSREKKESFPLTVTSAQKNPTAFYLCASAPGGQTLAKTQYFGPGTRLLVL.

The rearrangement uses TRBV7-3 and TRBJ2-7, with TRBD2 identical over 8 bases. Germline CDR1 reads SGHTA; CDR2 reads FQGTGA. The CDR3 length is 15 residues. The J segment lost 2 bases and the V segment lost 3 bases, leaving 6 bases of the junction unmatched. CDR3 nucleotide sequence: TGTGCCAGCAGCTTTGGAGCGGGAGCCCCCTACGAGCAGTACTTC. Amino acid sequence: CASSFGAGAPYEQYF. The full variable domain, with the rest looked up from reference TRBV7-3 and TRBJ2-7, is GAGVSQTPSNKVTEKGKYVELRCDPISGHTALYWYRQSLGQGPEFLIYFQGTGAADDSGLPNDRFFAVRPEGSVSTLKIQRTERGDSAVYLCASSFGAGAPYEQYFGPGTRLTVT.

This chain joins TRBV2 and TRBJ1-1; TRBD1 might be the D (6 bases). V shed 5 bases and J shed 3 bases, with 13 bases lying between them. The germline gives CDR1 SNHLY, CDR2 FYNNEI. This CDR3 has 14 residues. CDR3 protein: CASSWTVPDTEAFF. Here the CDR3 DNA reads TGTGCCAGCAGTTGGACAGTGCCTGACACTGAAGCTTTCTTT. Based on the CDR3 plus reference TRBV2 and TRBJ1-1, the full variable domain is EPEVTQTPSHQVTQMGQEVILRCVPISNHLYFYWYRQILGQKVEFLVSFYNNEISEKSEIFDDQFSVERPDGSNFTLKIRSTKLEDSAMYFCASSWTVPDTEAFFGQGTRLTVV.

The chain uses TRBV9 and TRBJ1-2; the D gene is possibly TRBD1 (6 bases). V was shortened by 0 bases and J by 2 bases, with 17 bases between the two germline ends. The CDR3 contains 17 residues. In germline, CDR1 is SGDLS, CDR2 YYNGEE. Here the CDR3 reads CASSVESSGGLNYGYTF. CDR3 coding DNA: TGTGCCAGCAGCGTAGAGTCTTCCGGGGGGCTCAACTATGGCTACACCTTC.

Comment on this clone: An end of the junction does not agree with germline; a read error may underlie this. The chain joins TRBV7-7 to TRBJ2-7, with D possibly matching TRBD1 (7 bases). The CDR3 extends over 13 amino acids. Germline lookup yields CDR1 SSHAT and CDR2 FNYEAQ (reference sequence). CDR3 region: CASSLGGTAEQYF. CDR3 coding DNA: TGTGCTAGCAGCTTAGGGGGGACAGCCGAGCAGTACTTC.

CDR3 protein: CASSPGGFGNQPQHF. CDR3 nucleotides: TGTGCCAGCAGCCCAGGGGGCTTCGGCAATCAGCCCCAGCATTTT. The chain is built from TRBV2 and TRBJ1-5; TRBD1 matches at 8 bases. The J segment lost 2 bases and the V segment lost 6 bases, leaving 6 bases of the junction unmatched. The CDR3 spans 15 residues. Germline V CDR1 and CDR2: SNHLY, FYNNEI.

The chain has TRBV4-2 and TRBJ1-5; tentatively, D is TRBD1 (6 bases). CDR1 is LGHNA and CDR2 is YNFKEQ in the germline V gene. This CDR3 region has 18 residues. Trimming stripped 0 bases from V and 4 bases from J, with 19 bases between. In nucleotides, the CDR3 is TGTGCCAGCAGCCAAGACGTAGGGGTAACAGGGAGAAATCAGCCCCAGCATTTT. Translation: CASSQDVGVTGRNQPQHF.

The rearrangement uses TRBV6-1 and TRBJ1-1; D might be TRBD1 (5 bases). The CDR3 is made up of 15 amino acids. Germline CDR1 reads MNHNS; CDR2 reads SASEGT. Trimming took 6 bases from V and 2 from J, leaving 16 bases between them. The CDR3 sequence: CASREGGAGNTEAFF. The CDR3 nucleotides are TGTGCCAGCAGGGAGGGAGGGGCGGGAAACACTGAAGCTTTCTTT.

The chain is built from TRBV5-5 and TRBJ1-6; D gene unclear. Trimming removed 9 bases from V and 3 bases from J, with 13 bases in between. The CDR3 is 14 amino acids. Germline lookup yields CDR1 SGHKS and CDR2 YYEKEE (reference sequence). The CDR3 reads CANSPELYNSPLHF. DNA for the CDR3: TGTGCCAACTCCCCTGAGCTCTATAATTCACCCCTCCACTTT.